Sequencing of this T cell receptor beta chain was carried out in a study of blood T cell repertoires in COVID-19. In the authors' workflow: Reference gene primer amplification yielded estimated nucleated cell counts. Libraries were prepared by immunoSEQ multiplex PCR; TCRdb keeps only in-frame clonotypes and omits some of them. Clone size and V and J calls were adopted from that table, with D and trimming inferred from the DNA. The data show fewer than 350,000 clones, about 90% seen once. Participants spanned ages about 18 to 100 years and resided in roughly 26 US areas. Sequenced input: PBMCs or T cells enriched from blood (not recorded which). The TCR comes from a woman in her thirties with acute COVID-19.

CDR3 in amino acids: CASSRVRGQGIGNQPQHF. For the CDR3, the DNA is TGTGCCAGCTCCCGGGTCCGAGGACAGGGGATAGGCAATCAGCCCCAGCATTTT. The J gene is TRBJ1-5, the V gene TRBV18; 9 bases map to TRBD1. V was clipped by 6 bases and J by 2 bases; unmatched bases: 14. CDR3 size: 18 residues. Germline CDR1 is KGHSH and CDR2 is LQKENI. Using reference TRBV18 and TRBJ1-5 for the parts outside the CDR3, the full variable domain is NAGVMQNPRHLVRRRGQEARLRCSPMKGHSHVYWYRQLPEEGLKFMVYLQKENIIDESGMPKERFSAEFPKEGPSILRIQQVVRGDSAAYFCASSRVRGQGIGNQPQHFGDGTRLSIL.